The text below deals with one T cell receptor beta chain. The CDR3 is 16 amino acids. V gave up 0 bases and J gave up 4 bases; unmatched junction bases: 7. CDR1 is MGHRA and CDR2 is YSYEKL in the germline V gene. The data were taken from a study of cytomegalovirus exposure and HLA in healthy donors. Assay used: immunoSEQ multiplex PCR; TCRdb lists only in-frame clones, some missing. Found here are tens of thousands of clones, roughly 94% of them singletons; the top ten hold roughly 3%. The sequenced sample consisted of PBMCs. The sequence was collected from a woman aged 18-29 years in good health and CMV-seropositive. The chain links TRBV4-1 to TRBJ2-3; 7 bases map to TRBD1. CDR3 loop: CASSQDGAGGADTQYF. For the CDR3, the DNA is TGCGCCAGCAGCCAAGATGGAGCAGGGGGTGCAGATACGCAGTATTTT.